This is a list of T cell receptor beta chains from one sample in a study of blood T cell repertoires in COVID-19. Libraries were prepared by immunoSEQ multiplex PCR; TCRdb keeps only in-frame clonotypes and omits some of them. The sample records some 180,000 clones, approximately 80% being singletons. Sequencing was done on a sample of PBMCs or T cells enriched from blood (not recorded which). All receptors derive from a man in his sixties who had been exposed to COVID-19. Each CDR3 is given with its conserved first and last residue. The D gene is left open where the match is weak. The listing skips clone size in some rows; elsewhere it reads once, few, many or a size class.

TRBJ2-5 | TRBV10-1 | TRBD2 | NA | TGCGCCAGCAGCCCCGGAGGTAGCGGGAGAAAGGAGACCCAGTACTTC | CASSPGGSGRKETQYF
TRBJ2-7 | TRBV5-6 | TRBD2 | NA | TGTGCCAGCAGCCAGGGACTAGCGGAATACGAGCAGTACTTC | CASSQGLAEYEQYF
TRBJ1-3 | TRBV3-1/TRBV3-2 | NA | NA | TGTGCCAGCAGCCAAGACCGCCAGAGGGGAAACACCATATATTTT | CASSQDRQRGNTIYF
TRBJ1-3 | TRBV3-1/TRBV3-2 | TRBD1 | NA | TGTGCCAGCAGCCAAAACAGGGGTGCGAACACCATATATTTT | CASSQNRGANTIYF
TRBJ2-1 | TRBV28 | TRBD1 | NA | TGTGCCAGCAGTTTCTCAGACAGGGATGAGCAGTTCTTC | CASSFSDRDEQFF
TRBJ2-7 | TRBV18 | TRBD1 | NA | TGTGCCAGCTCAGCAAAGGACAGGGGCGAGCAGTACTTC | CASSAKDRGEQYF
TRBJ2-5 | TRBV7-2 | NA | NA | TGTGCCAGCAGCTCCCAAGGTGGGGCAGAGACCCAGTACTTC | CASSSQGGAETQYF
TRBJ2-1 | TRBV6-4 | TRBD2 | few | TGTGCCAGCAGTGACGCCGCGGGGGCCTACAATGAGCAGTTCTTC | CASSDAAGAYNEQFF
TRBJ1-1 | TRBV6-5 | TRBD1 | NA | TGTGCCAGCAGCGGAGGGACAGGGACGAACACTGAAGCTTTCTTT | CASSGGTGTNTEAFF
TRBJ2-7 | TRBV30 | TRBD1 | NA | TGTGCCTGGAGTGTCGGAGTGTCGGGACAGGGTGCTCTCGAGCAGTACTTC | CAWSVGVSGQGALEQYF
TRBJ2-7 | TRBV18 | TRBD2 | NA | TGTGCCAGCTCTGGGACGGGGGGATCCTACGAGCAGTACTTC | CASSGTGGSYEQYF
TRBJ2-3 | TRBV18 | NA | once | TGTGCCAGCTCACTCTCGACTGTCGGGGTGGATACGCAGTATTTT | CASSLSTVGVDTQYF
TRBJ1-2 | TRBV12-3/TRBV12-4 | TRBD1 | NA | TGTGCCAGCAGACTGGACAGGGGGCATGGCTACACCTTC | CASRLDRGHGYTF
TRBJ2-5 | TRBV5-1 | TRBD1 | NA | TGCGCCAGCAGCTTGAGGACAGGGGCTAGGGAGACCCAGTACTTC | CASSLRTGARETQYF
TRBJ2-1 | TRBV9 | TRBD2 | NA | TGTGCCAGCAGCGTAGCTGGGACTAGCCTAAAGGGGCAGTTCTTC | CASSVAGTSLKGQFF
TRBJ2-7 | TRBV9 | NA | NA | TGTGCCAGCAGCGTAGCTCCCGTTTCCTACGAGCAGTACTTC | CASSVAPVSYEQYF
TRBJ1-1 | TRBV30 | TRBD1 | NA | TGTGCCTGGAGTTTCACCGGGACAGTGAACACTGAAGCTTTCTTT | CAWSFTGTVNTEAFF
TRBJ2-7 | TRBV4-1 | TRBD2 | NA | TGCGCCAGCAGCCAAGATTTAGCGGGAGCGGTATACGAGCAGTACTTC | CASSQDLAGAVYEQYF
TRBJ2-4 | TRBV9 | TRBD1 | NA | TGTGCCAGCAGCGCCGACCTGACAGGGGAGAGGGACCAGTACTTC | CASSADLTGERDQYF
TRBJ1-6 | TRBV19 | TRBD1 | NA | TGTGCCAGTAGTATTACGGGACAGGACAATTCACCCCTCCACTTT | CASSITGQDNSPLHF
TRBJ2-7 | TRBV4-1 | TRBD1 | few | TGCGCCAGCAGTTACGGACAGGGAACCGAGCAGTACTTC | CASSYGQGTEQYF
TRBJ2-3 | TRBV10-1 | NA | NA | TGCGCCAGCAGTGATGACAGGGGCGGGGGTACGCAGTATTTT | CASSDDRGGGTQYF
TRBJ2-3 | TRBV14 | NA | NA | TGTGCCAGCAGCCCTTATCGGGATACGCAGTATTTT | CASSPYRDTQYF
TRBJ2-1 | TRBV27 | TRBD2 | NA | TGTGCCAGCAGTTTCCTGACTAGCGGGAGTTCCTACAATGAGCAGTTCTTC | CASSFLTSGSSYNEQFF
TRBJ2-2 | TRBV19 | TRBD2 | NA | TGTGCCAGTAGTCCCGGGACTAGCGTTCTCACCGGGGAGCTGTTTTTT | CASSPGTSVLTGELFF
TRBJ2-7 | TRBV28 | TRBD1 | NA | TGTGCCAGTCTAACCGGGACAGGGATCACCTACGAGCAGTACTTC | CASLTGTGITYEQYF
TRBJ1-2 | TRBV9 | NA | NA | TGTGCCAGCAATTCCCTCCGGTCTAATGGCTACACCTTC | CASNSLRSNGYTF
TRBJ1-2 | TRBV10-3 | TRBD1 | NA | TGTGCCATCAGTGAAGACAGGGGAGGCTATGGCTACACCTTC | CAISEDRGGYGYTF
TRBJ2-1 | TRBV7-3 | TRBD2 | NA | TGTGCCAGCAGCCCTAGCGGGAGGGCCTCAAATGAGCAGTTCTTC | CASSPSGRASNEQFF
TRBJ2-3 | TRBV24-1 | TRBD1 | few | TGTGCCACCAGTGATTTGCAGGGGGTATTCGGCACAGATACGCAGTATTTT | CATSDLQGVFGTDTQYF
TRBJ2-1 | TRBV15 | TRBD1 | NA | TGTGCCACCAGCAGGATACCGGGACAGGGGCCCGAGCAGTTCTTC | CATSRIPGQGPEQFF
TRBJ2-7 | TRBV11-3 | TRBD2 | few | TGTGCCAGCAGCCGTGGGGCTAGCGGTTCGTACGAGCAGTACTTC | CASSRGASGSYEQYF
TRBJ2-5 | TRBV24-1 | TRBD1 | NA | TGTGCCACCAGTGATCAGGGGGCCCAAGAGACCCAGTACTTC | CATSDQGAQETQYF
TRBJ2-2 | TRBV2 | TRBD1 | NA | TGTGCCAGCAGTGCACAGGGGGTTACCGGGGAGCTGTTTTTT | CASSAQGVTGELFF
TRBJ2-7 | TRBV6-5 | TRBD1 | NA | TGTGCCAGCAGGCGACAGGGGGTGGACGAGCAGTACTTC | CASRRQGVDEQYF
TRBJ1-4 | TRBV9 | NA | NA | TGTGCCAGCAGCGAGGCCGCTGGACATTTCGCTAATGAAAAACTGTTTTTT | CASSEAAGHFANEKLFF
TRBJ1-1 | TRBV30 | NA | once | TGTGCCGCGCGAGGGTCTTCGAACACTGAAGCTTTCTTT | CAARGSSNTEAFF
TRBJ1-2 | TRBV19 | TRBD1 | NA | TGTGCCAGTAGATTCGGGGACAGGTCCAAAGGCTACACCTTC | CASRFGDRSKGYTF
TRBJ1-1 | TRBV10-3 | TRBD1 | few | TGTGCCATCAGTGAGGCAATTAGCGACAGGGGGCGTACCCCTTTCTTT | CAISEAISDRGRTPFF
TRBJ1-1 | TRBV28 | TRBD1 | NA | TGTGCCAGCAGCCAGGGACAGGGGAGGTCTGAAGCTTTCTTT | CASSQGQGRSEAFF
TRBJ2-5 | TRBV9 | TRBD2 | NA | TGTGCCAGCGGAGGACTAGCCCAAGAGACCCAGTACTTC | CASGGLAQETQYF